The 8 T cell receptor beta chains in this list originate from one sample, sequenced in a study of shared clonotypes between healthy human individuals. Assay used: immunoSEQ multiplex PCR; TCRdb lists only in-frame clones, some missing. The sample contains more than 450,000 clones, approximately 85% of which appear only once. Sequenced sample: PBMCs. The receptors stem from a woman in her thirties or forties in good health. Some clones in this sample may be carry-over from other donors' samples.

The chain is built from TRBV6-5 and TRBJ2-5; the match to TRBD2 covers 11 bases. This CDR3 is 16 amino acids long. V lost 2 bases and J lost 4; bases outside the gene matches: 6. Germline V CDR1 and CDR2: MNHEY, SVGAGI. Here the CDR3 reads CASSYDGLAGRETQYF. The CDR3 nucleotides read TGTGCCAGCAGTTACGACGGACTAGCGGGCCGAGAGACCCAGTACTTC.

The chain couples TRBV18 to TRBJ1-4; D ambiguous. From germline, CDR1 is KGHSH and CDR2 LQKENI. V shed 0 bases and J shed 5 bases, with 10 bases lying between them. The length of the CDR3 is 15 residues. The CDR3 region has the DNA TGTGCCAGCTCACCACCGGGATTGCAGAATGAAAAACTGTTTTTT. This codes for CASSPPGLQNEKLFF.

The chain employs TRBV7-9 and TRBJ1-4; the D gene is possibly TRBD1 (5 bases). The CDR3 has 13 amino acids. From germline, CDR1 is SEHNR and CDR2 FQNEAQ (reference sequence). The V gene lost 5 bases and the J gene lost 5 bases, with 9 bases spanning the gap. Here the CDR3 reads CASSPRGNEKLFF. CDR3 in DNA: TGTGCCAGCAGCCCACGGGGGAATGAAAAACTGTTTTTT.

In this sample, this clone turned up a few times. The chain couples TRBV5-1 to TRBJ1-1; D not resolved. Germline loops: CDR1 SGHRS, CDR2 YFSETQ. The V end lost 0 bases, the J end lost 3 bases, and 9 bases lay between the germline ends. This CDR3 has 14 residues. The CDR3 is CASSLDLWDTEAFF. CDR3 in DNA: TGCGCCAGCAGCTTGGACCTATGGGACACTGAAGCTTTCTTT.

V is TRBV28 and J is TRBJ2-5; the D gene is possibly TRBD1 (6 bases). CDR3 size: 14 residues. The germline V gene encodes CDR1 MDHEN and CDR2 SYDVKM. V was clipped by 6 bases and J by 5 bases, with 16 bases between them. In DNA form, the CDR3 reads TGTGCCAGCAGCCTAACAGGGAATCGGGAGACCCAGTACTTC. Translating it yields CASSLTGNRETQYF.

The chain links TRBV7-3 to TRBJ2-7, with 8 nucleotides matching TRBD2. The trim removed 0 bases at V and 2 bases at J, leaving 9 bases unmatched. CDR1 and CDR2 from the germline V gene are SGHTA and FQGTGA. This CDR3 contains 17 residues. CDR3 amino acids: CASSLTPISGKPYEQYF. In nucleotides, the CDR3 is TGTGCCAGCAGCTTAACCCCTATTAGCGGGAAGCCCTACGAGCAGTACTTC.

As regards this clone: The junction shows a germline mismatch at one end, possibly a read error. The chain couples TRBV6-5 to TRBJ1-2; maybe TRBD1 (6 bases). The CDR3 is 11 amino acids. The germline CDR1 and CDR2 sequences are MNHEY and SVGAGI. CDR3 in DNA: TGTGCCAGCAGCGGGGGCAGTGGCTACATCTTC. Its translation is CASSGGSGYIF.

On this clone itself: Other DNA sequences in this specimen translate into the identical CDR3. The chain recombines TRBV5-1 with TRBJ1-1; D is ambiguous. Looked up from germline, CDR1 is SGHRS and CDR2 is YFSETQ. This CDR3 is 14 amino acids long. V gave up 0 bases and J gave up 1 base, with 7 bases separating them. In DNA, the CDR3 is TGCGCCAGCAGCTTGGCCGGCGGGAACACTGAAGCTTTCTTT. Its protein product is CASSLAGGNTEAFF.